Each of the 31 T cell receptor beta chains below was sequenced from the same sample in a study of blood T cell dynamics during melanoma immunotherapy. Time point denoted: pre-treatment baseline. Clones were sequenced by immunoSEQ multiplex PCR, and TCRdb holds only the in-frame ones, with some missing. The top ten hold about 12% of the sample, which has 6,000 to 8,000 clones, around 90% seen once. Material: cell-free DNA from blood, obtained from a patient treated with checkpoint blockade. The receptors stem from a human donor with melanoma.

The rearrangement joins TRBV29-1 to TRBJ2-3; no clear D gene. V was trimmed by 4 bases and J by 1 base, leaving 6 bases between them. Germline CDR1 reads SQVTM; CDR2 reads ANQGSEA. CDR3 length: 12 residues. The CDR3 DNA sequence: TGCAGCGTTGTAGTGGGCACAGATACGCAGTATTTT. This gives the protein CSVVVGTDTQYF.

The chain joins TRBV19 to TRBJ2-2; the D gene is possibly TRBD1 (5 bases). This CDR3 comprises 15 residues. CDR1 is LNHDA and CDR2 is SQIVND in the germline V gene (reference sequence). V was trimmed by 3 bases and J by 3 bases, leaving 11 bases between them. CDR3 protein: CASSIDGAYTGELFF. CDR3 bases: TGTGCCAGTAGTATCGATGGGGCCTACACCGGGGAGCTGTTTTTT.

V and J are TRBV5-1 and TRBJ2-7; 8 bases agree with TRBD2. Germline V gene lookup returns CDR1 SGHRS and CDR2 YFSETQ. The V gene end was trimmed by 5 bases and the J gene end by 0 bases; junction bases not matched to a gene: 7. The CDR3 is made up of 15 amino acids. Written as DNA, the CDR3 is TGCGCCAGCAGTCCGACTAGCGAGTTCTCCTACGAGCAGTACTTC. This gives the protein CASSPTSEFSYEQYF.

This sequence joins TRBV16 and TRBJ2-3; 8 nucleotides agree with TRBD1. This CDR3 comprises 15 residues. V lost 4 bases and J lost 3; bases outside the gene matches: 6. The germline V gene has CDR1 KGHSY and CDR2 FQNENV. The CDR3 sequence: CASSRRTGITDTQYF. The CDR3 DNA is TGTGCCAGCAGCCGACGGACAGGGATAACAGATACGCAGTATTTT.

The J gene is TRBJ2-7, the V gene TRBV5-4; TRBD2 matches 7 bases. The trim removed 0 bases at V and 5 bases at J, leaving 5 bases unmatched. The CDR3 contains 14 residues. Germline V gene data show CDR1 as SGHNT and CDR2 as YYREEE (reference sequence). In nucleotides, the CDR3 is TGTGCCAGCAGCTTGGTGGCGGCGGGGGACGAGCAGTACTTC. Protein product: CASSLVAAGDEQYF.

This clone has only a few counts. The rearrangement links TRBV10-1 to TRBJ2-6; possibly TRBD1 for D (5 bases). V lost 11 bases and J lost 1, with 18 bases in between. This CDR3 region has 16 residues. Germline V lookup: CDR1 WNHNN, CDR2 SYGVQD (reference sequence). CDR3 region: CAHLWAGSSGANVLTF. The CDR3 DNA reads TGCGCCCATCTATGGGCAGGGTCTTCTGGGGCCAACGTCCTGACTTTC.

The chain couples TRBV6-6 to TRBJ1-4, with D hard to call. The V gene's germline CDR1 is MNHNY and CDR2 SVGAGI (reference sequence). V was pared by 2 bases and J by 5 bases, with 12 bases between. The CDR3 sequence is 15 residues long. The CDR3 bases are TGTGCCAGCAGTTACGATGGGGATTACAATGAAAAACTGTTTTTT. It specifies CASSYDGDYNEKLFF.

The V gene is TRBV4-3, the J gene TRBJ2-3; weak D call: TRBD2 (6 bases). This CDR3 region has 15 residues. The germline V and J ends were trimmed by 0 bases and 2 bases, with 9 bases remaining between them. CDR1 and CDR2 from the germline V gene are LGHNA and YSLEER. The CDR3 DNA sequence: TGCGCCAGCAGCCAAGACTGGGAGGTCACAGATACGCAGTATTTT. It translates to CASSQDWEVTDTQYF.

The CDR3 reads CSVETGQGAEYTIYF. CDR3 coding DNA: TGCAGCGTTGAAACCGGGCAGGGGGCGGAGTACACCATATATTTT. V is TRBV29-1 and J is TRBJ1-3; 8 bases fit TRBD1. The CDR3 has 15 residues. Looked up from germline, CDR1 is SQVTM and CDR2 is ANQGSEA. V lost 2 bases, J lost 8 bases, and 11 bases stayed unmatched.

This chain uses TRBV11-2 with TRBJ2-7; 12 bases agree with TRBD2. With 4 bases clipped from V and 4 bases from J, the junction kept 5 bases outside the gene matches. The germline V gene has CDR1 SGHAT and CDR2 FQNNGV. This CDR3 is built from 15 residues. CDR3 DNA sequence: TGTGCCAGCAGCTCGCACACTAGCGGGAGGTACGAGCAGTACTTC. Protein: CASSSHTSGRYEQYF.

The CDR3 loop reads CASSLGTKNTEAFF. The CDR3, as DNA: TGTGCCAGCAGTTTAGGGACCAAGAACACTGAAGCTTTCTTT. The V call is TRBV28, the J call TRBJ1-1; D perhaps matches TRBD1 (5 bases). Germline V gives CDR1 MDHEN, CDR2 SYDVKM. The V end was cut by 2 bases, the J end by 1 base, with 8 bases between. The CDR3 consists of 14 residues.

This clone was detected a few times. The chain links TRBV7-3 to TRBJ2-7; D ambiguous. Germline CDR1 SGHTA, CDR2 FQGTGA. This CDR3 is built from 13 residues. Deletions cut 5 bases from V and 2 bases from J, with 10 bases between. This chain's CDR3 is CASSQGLTYEQYF. The CDR3 DNA is TGTGCCAGCAGCCAAGGGCTGACCTACGAGCAGTACTTC.

The chain uses TRBV5-6 and TRBJ2-7; a possible D gene is TRBD2 (5 bases). The germline V gene encodes CDR1 SGHDT and CDR2 YYEEEE. The CDR3 totals 12 residues. Deletions cut 5 bases from V and 2 bases from J, with 8 bases between. CDR3 loop: CASSEGTYEQYF. CDR3 sequence (DNA): TGTGCCAGCAGTGAGGGAACCTACGAGCAGTACTTC.

This chain links TRBV28 with TRBJ2-7; 7 bases are shared with TRBD2. CDR3 length equals 13 residues. Unmatched junction bases numbered 8, after V lost 6 bases and J lost 6 bases. Germline CDR1 and CDR2: MDHEN and SYDVKM. The CDR3 sequence is CASRLGLVGEQYF. CDR3 nucleotide sequence: TGTGCCAGCAGACTCGGACTAGTGGGCGAGCAGTACTTC.

This chain connects TRBV6-1 to TRBJ1-6; the D gene is possibly TRBD1 (5 bases). The CDR3 has 13 amino acids. Looked up from germline, CDR1 is MNHNS and CDR2 is SASEGT. V was cut by 2 bases and J by 9 bases, with 8 bases left in between. CDR3 in DNA: TGTGCCAGCAGTGAACAGGGAGGTTCACCCCTCCACTTT. It yields the protein CASSEQGGSPLHF.

V is TRBV12-5 and J is TRBJ2-1; no clear D. V lost 6 bases and J 5 bases, leaving 8 bases between the germline ends. The V gene's germline CDR1 is LGHNT and CDR2 FRNRAP. This CDR3 has 12 amino acids. The CDR3 DNA sequence: TGTGCTAGTGGGGTAGGGAACAATGAGCAGTTCTTC. It encodes CASGVGNNEQFF.

The rearrangement joins TRBV29-1 to TRBJ2-1; no definite D call. V lost 4 bases, J lost 0 bases, and 4 bases lay in between. This CDR3 has 12 amino acids. Looked up from germline, CDR1 is SQVTM and CDR2 is ANQGSEA. The CDR3 is CSVVASYNEQFF. The CDR3 coding sequence is TGCAGCGTTGTAGCCTCCTACAATGAGCAGTTCTTC.

V is TRBV19 and J is TRBJ2-5; 12 bases map to TRBD2. The trim removed 2 bases at V and 6 bases at J, leaving 7 bases unmatched. Germline V gives CDR1 LNHDA, CDR2 SQIVND (reference sequence). CDR3 length: 16 residues. CDR3 protein: CASSIKTSGRSQTQYF. The CDR3 coding sequence is TGTGCCAGTAGTATAAAGACTAGCGGGAGAAGTCAGACCCAGTACTTC.

V gene TRBV6-5 combines with J gene TRBJ1-1, with D maybe TRBD1 (6 bases). CDR1 is MNHEY, CDR2 SVGAGI, per germline. Trimming cost V 1 base and J 1 base, with 10 bases left between them. There are 15 residues in the CDR3. CDR3 protein: CASSYLTRGNTEAFF. DNA for the CDR3: TGTGCCAGCAGTTACTTAACCAGGGGGAACACTGAAGCTTTCTTT.

V is TRBV2 and J is TRBJ2-3; TRBD1 matches at 8 bases. The junction had 5 bases not matched to a gene; V was cut back by 2 bases and J by 1 base. Looked up from germline, CDR1 is SNHLY and CDR2 is FYNNEI. CDR3 length equals 16 residues. CDR3 in amino acids: CASSEMSTGGTDTQYF. For the CDR3, the DNA is TGTGCCAGCAGTGAAATGTCGACAGGGGGCACAGATACGCAGTATTTT.

Only one count was recorded for this clone. This chain joins TRBV6-5 and TRBJ1-1; maybe TRBD1 (5 bases). CDR3 length: 14 amino acids. V was trimmed by 3 bases and J by 0 bases, leaving 8 bases between them. Per the germline V gene, CDR1 is MNHEY and CDR2 is SVGAGI. CDR3 DNA: TGTGCCAGCAGTTATCAGGGAGTGAACACTGAAGCTTTCTTT. Translation: CASSYQGVNTEAFF.

The V gene is TRBV6-1, the J gene TRBJ1-1, with D perhaps TRBD1 (5 bases). Germline V gene sequence: CDR1 MNHNS, CDR2 SASEGT. The CDR3 spans 13 residues. Trimming removed 5 bases from V and 4 bases from J, with 11 bases in between. The CDR3 DNA follows: TGTGCCAGCAGTCCCCGGGGGGGCACTGAAGCTTTCTTT. Its translation is CASSPRGGTEAFF.

This clone was detected once. The genes are TRBV19 and TRBJ2-7; D is uncertain. Germline values: CDR1 LNHDA, CDR2 SQIVND (reference sequence). The CDR3 is made up of 11 amino acids. V gave up 6 bases and J gave up 12 bases, with 15 bases separating them. The CDR3 sequence: CASRSGEAWYF. The CDR3 region has the DNA TGTGCCAGTAGATCGGGCGAAGCGTGGTACTTC. The full variable domain, completed using reference TRBV19 and TRBJ2-7, is DGGITQSPKYLFRKEGQNVTLSCEQNLNHDAMYWYRQDPGQGLRLIYYSQIVNDFQKGDIAEGYSVSREKKESFPLTVTSAQKNPTAFYLCASRSGEAWYFGPGTRLTVT.

This chain connects TRBV5-5 to TRBJ2-7, with D hard to call. Germline assignment: CDR1 SGHKS and CDR2 YYEKEE (reference sequence). The CDR3 consists of 15 residues. V was trimmed by 0 bases and J by 2 bases, leaving 12 bases between them. CDR3: CASSLGALITYEQYF. CDR3 DNA: TGTGCCAGCAGCTTGGGGGCACTCATAACCTACGAGCAGTACTTC.

This sequence joins TRBV6-5 and TRBJ1-2; 7 bases line up with TRBD1. The CDR3 length is 13 residues. Trimming cost V 0 bases and J 6 bases; bases outside gene matches: 1. In germline, CDR1 is MNHEY, CDR2 SVGAGI. CDR3 DNA sequence: TGTGCCAGCAGTTACTCAGGGGGCCATGGCTACACCTTC. Protein sequence: CASSYSGGHGYTF.

This CDR3 reads CAISDPTSGKGELFF. Written as DNA, the CDR3 is TGTGCCATCAGTGACCCAACTAGCGGGAAGGGGGAGCTGTTTTTT. The V call is TRBV10-3, the J call TRBJ2-2, with 10 bases lining up with TRBD2. V shed 3 bases and J 8 bases; nucleotides not matched to a gene: 6. The V gene's germline CDR1 is ENHRY and CDR2 SYGVKD. The CDR3 totals 15 residues.

This chain links TRBV28 with TRBJ2-2; no firm D call. Trimming took 6 bases from V and 3 from J, leaving 11 bases between them. CDR1 is MDHEN, CDR2 SYDVKM, per germline. This CDR3 contains 14 residues. CDR3 bases: TGTGCCAGCAGGTCGCAGACTCACACCGGGGAGCTGTTTTTT. Its protein product is CASRSQTHTGELFF.

V usage is TRBV6-1 and J usage is TRBJ2-3; 10 bases align to TRBD2. Germline trimming cut 10 bases from V and 4 bases from J; bases unmatched to any gene: 2. Germline V gene data show CDR1 as MNHNS and CDR2 as SASEGT. This CDR3 is built from 12 residues. The DNA of the CDR3 is TGTGCCACTCTAGCGGGAGCAGATACGCAGTATTTT. Its protein product is CATLAGADTQYF.

The rearrangement uses TRBV10-3 and TRBJ2-2; 10 positions agree with TRBD2. Germline values: CDR1 ENHRY, CDR2 SYGVKD. The ends lost 8 bases at V and 8 bases at J; junction bases unmatched: 11. This CDR3 has 15 amino acids. The CDR3: CAIAGRLAGVGELFF. CDR3 nucleotide sequence: TGTGCCATCGCCGGGAGGCTAGCGGGAGTTGGGGAGCTGTTTTTT.

The chain recombines TRBV4-1 with TRBJ2-7; 8 nucleotides agree with TRBD2. Germline CDR1 MGHRA, CDR2 YSYEKL. The length of the CDR3 is 15 residues. With V trimmed by 0 bases and J by 3 bases, 4 bases remained unmatched. The CDR3 reads CASSQEPAGDYEQYF. CDR3 DNA sequence: TGCGCCAGCAGCCAAGAACCAGCGGGGGACTACGAGCAGTACTTC.

J is TRBJ1-4 and V is TRBV5-1; 9 bases match TRBD1. CDR1 is SGHRS and CDR2 is YFSETQ in the germline V gene. V lost 7 bases and J lost 5; bases outside the gene matches: 6. This CDR3 is built from 14 residues. The CDR3: CASATGTGNEKLFF. The CDR3 nucleotides read TGCGCCAGCGCGACCGGGACAGGGAATGAAAAACTGTTTTTT.